The following is a T cell receptor (beta chain) sequence with its context. What it recognizes is unknown. The CDR3 is 12 residues long. CDR1 SQVTM and CDR2 ANQGSEA come from the germline V gene. V trimming: 6 bases; J trimming: 5 bases; junction bases outside the gene matches: 7. This sample was included in a study of graft-versus-host responses after intestinal transplantation. Across the study: Recipients got multivisceral, liver-intestinal, or isolated intestinal transplants. Every recipient underwent anti-thymocyte globulin induction, then tacrolimus and steroids for roughly three years.

Sequencing was performed with immunoSEQ multiplex PCR; in TCRdb, only in-frame clones are kept and a portion is missing. The sample holds some 86,000 clones, around 91% seen once. Study results and limitations: GvH clones turned up in recipient marrow; some had shown up first in ileum or blood.

This clonotype originated in a human donor who received an intestinal transplant. The chain uses TRBV29-1 and TRBJ2-7; TRBD1 matches at 7 bases. The material sequenced was unstimulated CD4+ T cells sorted from spleen or lymph node cells, taken before intestinal transplant. The CDR3 is CSVTGTANEQYF. DNA for the CDR3: TGCAGCGTAACCGGGACAGCTAACGAGCAGTACTTC.